The sequence of this T cell receptor (beta chain) was determined in a study of cytomegalovirus exposure and HLA in healthy donors. Primers: 60 Vbeta forward and 13 Jbeta reverse. The assay was immunoSEQ multiplex PCR, and TCRdb's table has in-frame clones only and misses some. Across more than 100,000 clones, the top ten clones capture about 3% of the sample. The V gene end was trimmed by 4 bases and the J gene end by 0 bases; junction bases not matched to a gene: 15. Germline V CDR1 and CDR2: LGHNA, YNFKEQ. The CDR3 has 20 amino acids. The sequencing input was PBMCs. The chain combines TRBV4-2 with TRBJ2-3, with TRBD2 identical over 11 bases. The TCR was taken from a man aged 40-49 years in good health and CMV-seronegative. The CDR3 sequence is CASSPHARLAGGSSTDTQYF. In DNA form, the CDR3 reads TGTGCCAGCAGCCCGCACGCACGGCTAGCGGGGGGCTCTAGCACAGATACGCAGTATTTT.